Sequencing of this T cell receptor (beta chain) was carried out in a study of blood T cell repertoires in COVID-19. The data were produced by immunoSEQ multiplex PCR, yet TCRdb's version contains in-frame clones alone and is incomplete. The data contain 180,000 or so clones, around nine tenths of them singletons. This CDR3 is 14 amino acids long. With 3 bases clipped from V and 1 base from J, the junction kept 2 bases outside the gene matches. CDR1 is MGHRA, CDR2 YSYEKL, per germline. The TCR originated in a man between 70 and 80 years old with acute or convalescent COVID-19. V and J are TRBV4-1 and TRBJ1-2; 7 bases match TRBD1. Input material: peripheral blood. CDR3 in amino acids: CASSHDRDNYGYTF. CDR3 DNA sequence: TGCGCCAGCAGCCACGACAGGGATAACTATGGCTACACCTTC.